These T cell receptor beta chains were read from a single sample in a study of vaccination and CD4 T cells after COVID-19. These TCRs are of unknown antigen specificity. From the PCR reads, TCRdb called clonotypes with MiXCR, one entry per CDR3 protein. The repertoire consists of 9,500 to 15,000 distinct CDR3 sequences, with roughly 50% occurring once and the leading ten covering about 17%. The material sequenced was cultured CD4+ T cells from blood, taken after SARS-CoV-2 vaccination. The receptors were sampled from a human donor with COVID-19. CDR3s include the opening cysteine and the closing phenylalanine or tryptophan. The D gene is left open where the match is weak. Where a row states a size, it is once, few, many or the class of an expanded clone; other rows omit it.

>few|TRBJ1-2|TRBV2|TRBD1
TGTGCCAGCAGCCGGGACAGGTCGGCTAACTATGGCTACACCTTC
CASSRDRSANYGYTF
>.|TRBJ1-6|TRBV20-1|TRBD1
TGCAGTGCTAGGGGACAGGGGGCCGCGGGCCAGTTT
CSARGQGAAGQF
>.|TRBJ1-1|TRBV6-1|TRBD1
TGTGCCAGCGGGGGACAGCTAATGAACACTGAAGCTTTCTTT
CASGGQLMNTEAFF
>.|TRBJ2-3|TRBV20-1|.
TGCAGCTTGCGGGGGCTCACAGATACGCAGTATTTT
CSLRGLTDTQYF
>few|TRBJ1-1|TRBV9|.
TGTGCCAGCAGCGTGCGGGGGGAGAACACTGAAGCTTTCTTT
CASSVRGENTEAFF
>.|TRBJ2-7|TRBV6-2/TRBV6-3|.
TGTGCCAGCAGTAACCCAGGGACGCCCCAGTACTTC
CASSNPGTPQYF
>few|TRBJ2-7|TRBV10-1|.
TGCGCCAGCTCCCGGACCGGTGACTCCTACGAGCAGTACTTC
CASSRTGDSYEQYF
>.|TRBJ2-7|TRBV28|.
TGTGCCAGCAGTCTTACCCTCTACGAGCAGTACTTC
CASSLTLYEQYF
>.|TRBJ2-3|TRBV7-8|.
TGTGCCAGCAGTTCAGAGGGTTTCACAGATACGCAGTATTTT
CASSSEGFTDTQYF
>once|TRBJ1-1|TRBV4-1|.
TGCGCCAGCAGCCCAGCCCCTGCTGTGGGGACTGAAGCTTTCTTT
CASSPAPAVGTEAFF
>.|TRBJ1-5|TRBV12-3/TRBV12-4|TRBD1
TGTGCCAGCAGCACTGACAGGGCGGATCAGCCCCAGCATTTT
CASSTDRADQPQHF
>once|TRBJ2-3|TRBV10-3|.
TGTGCCATCAGTGAGTCTGCAGATACGCAGTATTTT
CAISESADTQYF
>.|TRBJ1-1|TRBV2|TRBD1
TGTGCCAGCAGCGTACAGGGGAATGAAGCTTTCTTT
CASSVQGNEAFF
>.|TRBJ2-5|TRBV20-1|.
TGCAGTGCTAGGGACCTAGAAAGCGGCCCCCAGGAGACCCAGTACTTC
CSARDLESGPQETQYF
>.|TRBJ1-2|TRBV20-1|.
TGCAGTGCTAGAGATCGGATTCTTCACGGCTACACCTTC
CSARDRILHGYTF
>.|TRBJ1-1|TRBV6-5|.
TGTGCCAGCAGTTACGGGGCAGGGTTGAACACTGAAGCTTTCTTT
CASSYGAGLNTEAFF
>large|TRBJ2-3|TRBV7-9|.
TGTGCCAGCAGCTTAGACCATTCCACAGATACGCAGTATTTT
CASSLDHSTDTQYF
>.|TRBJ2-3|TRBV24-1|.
TGTGCCACCAGTGAGGCAGGGAGTAAAGATACGCAGTATTTT
CATSEAGSKDTQYF
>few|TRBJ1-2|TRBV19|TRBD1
TGTGCCAGTAGGGACAGGGCGCTGGGCTACACCTTC
CASRDRALGYTF
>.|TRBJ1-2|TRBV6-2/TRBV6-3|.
TGTGCCAGCAGTTACTTAGTGGGTACGGAGGGCTACACCTTC
CASSYLVGTEGYTF
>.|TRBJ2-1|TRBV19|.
TGTGCCAGTAGTATAGAGGGCCAGGGTGGCAATGAGCAGTTCTTC
CASSIEGQGGNEQFF
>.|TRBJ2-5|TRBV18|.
TGTGCCAGCTCACCGATTTCAAGGGAGACCCAGTACTTC
CASSPISRETQYF
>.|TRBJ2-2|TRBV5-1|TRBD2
TGCGCCAGCAGCTTGACGATTAGCGGGGGGGGGAAGAACACCGGGGAGCTGTTTTTT
CASSLTISGGGKNTGELFF
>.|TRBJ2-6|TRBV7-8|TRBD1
TGTGCCAGCAGCTTAGGCGACAGGGTCAACTCTGGGGCCAACGTCCTGACTTTC
CASSLGDRVNSGANVLTF
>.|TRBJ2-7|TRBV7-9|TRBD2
TGTGCCAGCAGCTTAGCGGGGGGGAGCTCCTACGAGCAGTACTTC
CASSLAGGSSYEQYF
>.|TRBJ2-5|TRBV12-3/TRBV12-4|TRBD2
TGTGCCAGCAGTTTAGGGCTAGCGGGGGCAGAGACCCAGTACTTC
CASSLGLAGAETQYF
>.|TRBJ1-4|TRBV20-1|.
TGCAGTGCCCCTCACGCAACTAATGAAAAACTGTTTTTT
CSAPHATNEKLFF
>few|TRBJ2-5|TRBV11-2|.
TGTGCCAGCAGCCCTTGGCGCCGGGGGGCAGGGGAGACCCAGTACTTC
CASSPWRRGAGETQYF
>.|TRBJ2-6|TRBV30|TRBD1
TGTGCCTGGGTAGGGGGCCCAGGTACTGGGGCCAACGTCCTGACTTTC
CAWVGGPGTGANVLTF
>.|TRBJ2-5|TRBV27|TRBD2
TGTGCCAGCAGTTCCGGACTAGTCGGGCAAGAGACCCAGTACTTC
CASSSGLVGQETQYF